The 20 T cell receptor beta chains given below trace back to one sample, sequenced in a study of blood T cells in healthy people across ages (dated by TCRdb to the mid-2010s). Library construction relied on 5' RACE. The run used an Illumina HiSeq 2500. The second PCR ran for about 7 to 11 cycles and used a J-beta primer mix along with a sample-barcoded 5' primer. Using fastp at Q25 and MiXCR, TCRdb reprocessed the public reads and kept productive beta chains. Merged by CDR3 protein, the rows form single entries marked with the most common genes and DNA. This sample lists over 1.5 million distinct CDR3 sequences; about 49% were detected once. The ten largest clones represent approximately 2.1% of the sample. Sequencing was performed on blood. The receptor set was obtained from a woman aged 40 to 50 in good health.

The J gene is TRBJ1-3, the V gene TRBV2; D not resolved. Germline V CDR1 and CDR2: SNHLY, FYNNEI. Trimming took off 2 bases at V and 4 bases at J, with 3 bases between the two ends. The CDR3 sequence is 12 residues long. CDR3: CASSESGNTIYF. CDR3 DNA sequence: TGTGCCAGCAGTGAATCCGGAAACACCATATATTTT.

This clonotype appeared a few times. The rearrangement joins TRBV28 to TRBJ2-5, with 8 nucleotides matching TRBD1. The CDR3 length is 17 residues. CDR1 and CDR2 (germline): MDHEN, SYDVKM. Trimming cost V 4 bases and J 5 bases; bases outside gene matches: 15. For the CDR3, the DNA is TGTGCCAGCAGTTCATCCGGGACAGGCCCATCTTGGGAGACCCAGTACTTC. Translation: CASSSSGTGPSWETQYF.

The chain joins TRBV6-5 to TRBJ2-5; D might be TRBD1 or TRBD2, each matching 5 bases. With 6 bases removed from V and 5 bases from J, the gap between germline ends came to 16 bases. Germline V gene sequence: CDR1 MNHEY, CDR2 SVGAGI. The CDR3 extends over 14 amino acids. For the CDR3, the DNA is TGTGCCAGCAGCTCCGGGACCCTGGGGGAGACCCAGTACTTC. Translation: CASSSGTLGETQYF.

A remark on this clonotype: At one end the junction does not follow the germline gene, possibly because of a read error. The rearrangement joins TRBV20-1 to TRBJ2-1, with D tentatively TRBD2 (5 bases). The germline V gene has CDR1 DFQATT and CDR2 SNEGSKA (reference sequence). This CDR3 comprises 12 residues. The CDR3, as DNA: TGCAGTGCTAGAGTTCCGGGGAATGAGCAATTCTTC. The encoded protein is CSARVPGNEQFF.

The gene calls are TRBV7-2 and TRBJ1-2; a possible D gene is TRBD1 (6 bases). This CDR3 comprises 14 residues. V lost 2 bases, J lost 3 bases, and 10 bases lay in between. Germline assignment: CDR1 SGHTA and CDR2 FQGNSA. The CDR3: CASSLLSGDYGYTF. In DNA form, the CDR3 reads TGTGCCAGCAGCTTATTATCAGGGGACTATGGCTACACCTTC.

This clonotype was observed a single time. V is TRBV7-2 and J is TRBJ2-3; D is unclear. Germline V CDR1 and CDR2: SGHTA, FQGNSA. V was cut by 6 bases and J by 4 bases, with 11 bases left in between. There are 13 residues in the CDR3. The CDR3 DNA is TGTGCCAGCAGAGGGCCCCAGGCAGATACGCAGTATTTT. Residues: CASRGPQADTQYF.

The V call is TRBV28, the J call TRBJ1-4, with 8 bases identical to TRBD1. With V trimmed by 2 bases and J by 2 bases, 10 bases remained unmatched. CDR3 size: 18 residues. CDR1 and CDR2 from the germline V gene are MDHEN and SYDVKM. This chain's CDR3 is CASSLTAGGASTNEKLFF. The CDR3 nucleotides read TGTGCCAGCAGTTTAACCGCAGGGGGCGCATCTACTAATGAAAAACTGTTTTTT.

This clonotype was detected only a few times. One end of the junction is discordant with germline, which a read error may explain. The CDR3 reads CASGFEEQFF. The CDR3 DNA sequence: TGTGCCAGCGGTTTTGAGGAGCAGTTCTTC. The rearrangement links TRBV28 to TRBJ2-1, with unresolved D. The CDR3 consists of 10 residues. CDR1 is MDHEN and CDR2 is SYDVKM in the germline V gene.

The rearrangement joins TRBV24-1 to TRBJ2-5; TRBD1 aligns across 11 bases. The CDR3 spans 15 residues. V shed 4 bases and J 5 bases; nucleotides not matched to a gene: 5. The germline V gene has CDR1 KGHDR and CDR2 SFDVKD. CDR3 sequence: CATSDAGTGGETQYF. In DNA, the CDR3 is TGTGCCACCAGTGACGCCGGGACAGGGGGTGAGACCCAGTACTTC.

The chain is built from TRBV20-1 and TRBJ1-5, with D tentatively TRBD1 (6 bases). The CDR3 length is 15 residues. Per germline, CDR1 DFQATT and CDR2 SNEGSKA (reference sequence). Trimming took 3 bases from V and 7 from J, leaving 19 bases between them. CDR3 sequence: CSAREDSQRRQPQHF. CDR3 nucleotides: TGCAGTGCTAGGGAGGACAGCCAAAGGAGACAGCCCCAGCATTTT.

This chain uses TRBV7-2 with TRBJ2-1, with 11 positions matching TRBD2. The CDR3 contains 16 residues. In germline, CDR1 is SGHTA, CDR2 FQGNSA. V shed 1 base and J 9 bases; nucleotides not matched to a gene: 8. CDR3 residues: CASSLVAGGPAGEQFF. CDR3 sequence (DNA): TGTGCCAGCAGCTTAGTAGCGGGGGGGCCAGCAGGTGAGCAGTTCTTC.

The rearrangement uses TRBV4-3 and TRBJ2-1; D may be TRBD2 (6 bases). The J call is uncertain, as TRBJ2-7 better fits the DNA end. Germline assignment: CDR1 LGHNA and CDR2 YSLEER. The CDR3 spans 18 residues. The CDR3: CASSQERRGASSYNEQYF. The CDR3 coding sequence is TGCGCCAGCAGCCAAGAGAGGCGGGGTGCTAGCTCCTACAATGAGCAGTACTTC.

This clonotype was counted only a few times. The chain couples TRBV28 to TRBJ2-1; TRBD1 matches at 10 bases. CDR3 length: 15 amino acids. CDR1 and CDR2 (germline): MDHEN, SYDVKM. The V segment lost 5 bases and the J segment 5 bases; nucleotides outside the gene matches: 6. This CDR3 reads CASSIPTGGNNEQFF. CDR3 DNA: TGTGCCAGCAGTATTCCGACAGGGGGCAACAATGAGCAGTTCTTC.

The V gene is TRBV10-3, the J gene TRBJ1-6, with D hard to call. Germline CDR1 reads ENHRY; CDR2 reads SYGVKD. The CDR3 is 13 amino acids. V dropped 2 bases and J dropped 10 bases, with 9 bases sitting between them. The CDR3 reads CAISEDGNSPLHF. The CDR3 coding sequence is TGTGCCATCAGTGAGGACGGGAACTCACCCCTCCACTTT.

This clonotype was seen a few times. The chain recombines TRBV12-3 or TRBV12-4 with TRBJ2-1; D perhaps matches TRBD2 (7 bases). Trimming cost V 1 base and J 0 bases, with 16 bases left between them. The CDR3 is made up of 18 amino acids. CDR3 sequence: CASSLVTGGPFSYNEQFF. The DNA for the CDR3 is TGTGCCAGCAGTTTAGTTACGGGGGGCCCCTTCTCCTACAATGAGCAGTTCTTC.

This clonotype was found a few times. The chain is built from TRBV29-1 and TRBJ2-7; weak D call: TRBD1 (6 bases). Germline V gives CDR1 SQVTM, CDR2 ANQGSEA. This CDR3 spans 13 amino acids. V dropped 3 bases and J dropped 4 bases, with 13 bases sitting between them. The CDR3 loop is CSVDTGNGYEQYF. The CDR3 DNA sequence: TGCAGCGTTGACACAGGGAACGGTTACGAGCAGTACTTC.

This sequence joins TRBV29-1 and TRBJ2-3; no clear D. Germline assignment: CDR1 SQVTM and CDR2 ANQGSEA. The CDR3 runs 8 residues. The CDR3 DNA is TGCCTAGTTGATACGCAGTATTTT. Translating gives CLVDTQYF.

The rearrangement uses TRBV4-3 and TRBJ2-3, with D perhaps TRBD1 (6 bases). The CDR3 totals 16 residues. V was pared by 5 bases and J by 0 bases, with 15 bases between. CDR1 and CDR2 from the germline V gene are LGHNA and YSLEER. This CDR3 reads CASSALGAISTDTQYF. For the CDR3, the DNA is TGCGCCAGCAGCGCCTTGGGGGCCATTAGCACAGATACGCAGTATTTT.

The rearrangement links TRBV6-5 to TRBJ1-6; 9 positions agree with TRBD1. The germline CDR1 and CDR2 sequences are MNHEY and SVGAGI. With 2 bases clipped from V and 8 bases from J, the junction kept 16 bases outside the gene matches. The length of the CDR3 is 19 residues. CDR3 nucleotides: TGTGCCAGCAGTTACCGAGCCCCGGGACAGGGTCGTCGGGATTCACCCCTCCACTTT. It is translated as CASSYRAPGQGRRDSPLHF.

CDR3 bases: TGCAGTGCCGGGTGGCGGGAGGAGCAGTTCTTC. It yields the protein CSAGWREEQFF. The chain is built from TRBV20-1 and TRBJ2-1; 7 positions agree with TRBD2. CDR1 and CDR2 from the germline V gene are DFQATT and SNEGSKA (reference sequence). CDR3 length: 11 residues. The J segment lost 10 bases and the V segment lost 6 bases, leaving 6 bases of the junction unmatched.